This T cell receptor (beta chain) originates from a study of T cell responses to AZD1222 COVID-19 vaccine. Findings and limits, study-wide: Rises in breadth and depth of Spike-specific TCRs came after two AZD1222 doses. Repertoire collection took place solely once the T cell response had peaked. Possibly, clonal diversity was underestimated; donors were largely white British and included more females.

Produced via immunoSEQ multiplex PCR; TCRdb's table is partial and in-frame only. The sample has over 100,000 clones, nearly 90% seen once. The germline V gene has CDR1 SGHAT and CDR2 FQNNGV. The CDR3 runs to 12 residues. The V gene end was trimmed by 5 bases and the J gene end by 14 bases; junction bases not matched to a gene: 9. A word on this clone: Its target is unknown.

The chain uses TRBV11-2 and TRBJ2-1; 7 bases are shared with TRBD1. The sequences come from peripheral blood, collected on day 0 of MenACWY control vaccination. The receptor was derived from an adult in good health. The CDR3 region is CASSTQGRPEFF. The CDR3 DNA sequence: TGTGCCAGCAGCACACAGGGGCGGCCTGAGTTCTTC.